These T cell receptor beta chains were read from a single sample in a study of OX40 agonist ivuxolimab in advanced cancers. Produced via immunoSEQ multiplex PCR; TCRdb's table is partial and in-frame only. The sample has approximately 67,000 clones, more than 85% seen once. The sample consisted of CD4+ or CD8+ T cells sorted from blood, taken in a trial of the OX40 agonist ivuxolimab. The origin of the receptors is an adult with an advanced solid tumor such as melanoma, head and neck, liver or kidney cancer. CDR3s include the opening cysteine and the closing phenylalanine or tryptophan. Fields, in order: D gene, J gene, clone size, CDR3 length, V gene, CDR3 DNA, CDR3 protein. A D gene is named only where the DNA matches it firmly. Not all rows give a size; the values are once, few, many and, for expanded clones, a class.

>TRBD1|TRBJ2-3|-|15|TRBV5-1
TGCGCCAGCAGCCAGGGGGTACCGGTCACAGATACGCAGTATTTT
CASSQGVPVTDTQYF
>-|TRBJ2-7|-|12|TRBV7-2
TGTGCCAGCAGATGGGACAACTACGAGCAGTACTTC
CASRWDNYEQYF
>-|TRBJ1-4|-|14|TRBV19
TGTGCCAGTAGTAAGTCCGCAGGTACTGAAAAACTGTTTTTT
CASSKSAGTEKLFF
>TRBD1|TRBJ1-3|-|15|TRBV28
TGTGCCAGCACGCTTCCTCAGGGGGCTGGAAACACCATATATTTT
CASTLPQGAGNTIYF
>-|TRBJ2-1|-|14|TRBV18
TGTGCCAGCTCACCACCGGGCACCAGGAATGAGCAGTTCTTC
CASSPPGTRNEQFF
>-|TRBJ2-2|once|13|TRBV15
TGTGCCACCGGGACTTACAGCACCGGGGAGCTGTTTTTT
CATGTYSTGELFF
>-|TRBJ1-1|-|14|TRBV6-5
TGTGCCAGCAGCCTCGGGGGAAGGCGCACTGAAGCTTTCTTT
CASSLGGRRTEAFF
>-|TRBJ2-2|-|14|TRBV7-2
TGTGCCAGCAGCTTAGCTGTAGACACCGGGGAGCTGTTTTTT
CASSLAVDTGELFF
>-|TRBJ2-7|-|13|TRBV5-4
TGTGCCAGCAGCTTGACGACCGGGGGCGAGCAGTACTTC
CASSLTTGGEQYF
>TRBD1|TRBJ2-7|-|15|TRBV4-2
TGTGCCAGCAGCTCCCACCGGGACAGGGGTGCCGAGCAGTACTTC
CASSSHRDRGAEQYF